Below are 30 T cell receptor beta chains sequenced from a single sample in a study of blood T cell repertoires in COVID-19. Generated by immunoSEQ multiplex PCR, the TCRdb table keeps only in-frame clones and is missing some. The sample carries 450,000 or so clones, roughly 89% recorded once. Sequencing was performed on peripheral blood. All receptors come from a man aged 18 to 35 with COVID-19, enrolled during active disease.

This clone was seen a handful of times. The chain uses TRBV9 and TRBJ2-2; D might be TRBD2 (5 bases). Deletions cut 4 bases from V and 3 bases from J, with 22 bases between. CDR1 and CDR2 from the germline V gene are SGDLS and YYNGEE. The CDR3 covers 18 residues. The CDR3 sequence: CASSPRSNAGLDTGELFF. The CDR3, as DNA: TGTGCCAGCAGCCCCCGTTCCAACGCGGGTTTGGACACCGGGGAGCTGTTTTTT.

As for this clone: The sample contains more than one DNA sequence encoding this CDR3. The chain is built from TRBV11-2 and TRBJ2-7; TRBD1 matches 10 bases. CDR3 length: 14 residues. Trimming cost V 3 bases and J 3 bases; bases outside gene matches: 2. Germline V CDR1 and CDR2: SGHAT, FQNNGV. The CDR3 region is CASSFRDRGYEQYF. CDR3 in DNA: TGTGCCAGCAGCTTCAGGGACAGGGGCTACGAGCAGTACTTC.

J is TRBJ1-6 and V is TRBV9, with TRBD1 as a possible D gene (5 bases). The CDR3 contains 15 residues. Germline V lookup: CDR1 SGDLS, CDR2 YYNGEE. V was shortened by 5 bases and J by 5 bases, with 14 bases between the two germline ends. CDR3 DNA sequence: TGTGCCAGCAGTCCTACCGGGGGGAATAATTCACCCCTCCACTTT. Translation: CASSPTGGNNSPLHF.

This rearrangement joins TRBV28 to TRBJ2-7; 7 bases fit TRBD1. V shed 7 bases and J 2 bases; nucleotides not matched to a gene: 11. This CDR3 comprises 15 residues. CDR1 MDHEN and CDR2 SYDVKM come from the germline V gene. This CDR3 is CASTTRGQVAYEQYF. CDR3 in DNA: TGTGCCAGCACCACGAGGGGGCAGGTCGCCTACGAGCAGTACTTC.

The chain employs TRBV7-9 and TRBJ2-1, with unresolved D. Trimming left V 2 bases short and J 6 bases short, with 14 bases between. The germline V gene encodes CDR1 SEHNR and CDR2 FQNEAQ (reference sequence). This CDR3 contains 15 residues. CDR3 residues: CASSLTAMTGNEQFF. CDR3 in DNA: TGTGCCAGCAGCTTAACGGCCATGACGGGCAATGAGCAGTTCTTC. The variable domain in full, with the rest retrieved from reference TRBV7-9 and TRBJ2-1, is DTGVSQNPRHKITKRGQNVTFRCDPISEHNRLYWYRQTLGQGPEFLTYFQNEAQLEKSRLLSDRFSAERPKGSFSTLEIQRTEQGDSAMYLCASSLTAMTGNEQFFGPGTRLTVL.

This chain connects TRBV5-4 to TRBJ2-7; 7 positions agree with TRBD2. The CDR3 is 15 residues long. V shed 4 bases and J 4 bases; nucleotides not matched to a gene: 11. Germline assignment: CDR1 SGHNT and CDR2 YYREEE (reference sequence). The CDR3 is CASSRGSAKNYEQYF. The CDR3 DNA reads as TGTGCCAGCAGCCGCGGGAGTGCAAAGAATTACGAGCAGTACTTC. Together with reference TRBV5-4 and TRBJ2-7, the CDR3 gives the full variable domain: ETGVTQSPTHLIKTRGQQVTLRCSSQSGHNTVSWYQQALGQGPQFIFQYYREEENGRGNFPPRFSGLQFPNYSSELNVNALELDDSALYLCASSRGSAKNYEQYFGPGTRLTVT.

The rearrangement links TRBV28 to TRBJ1-1; possibly TRBD1 for D (6 bases). The germline gives CDR1 MDHEN, CDR2 SYDVKM. The CDR3 spans 15 residues. Deletions cut 8 bases from V and 1 base from J, with 17 bases between. CDR3 amino acids: CASRPGGGENTEAFF. CDR3 nucleotides: TGTGCCAGCCGACCGGGGGGGGGCGAGAACACTGAAGCTTTCTTT.

This chain links TRBV19 with TRBJ2-2, with 8 bases that match TRBD1. CDR1 and CDR2 from the germline V gene are LNHDA and SQIVND (reference sequence). The CDR3 contains 17 residues. V shed 3 bases, J shed 3 bases, and the junction held 9 bases outside the gene matches. CDR3: CASSIRGQGADTGELFF. CDR3 DNA: TGTGCCAGTAGTATTCGGGGGCAGGGGGCGGACACCGGGGAGCTGTTTTTT.

The V gene is TRBV11-2, the J gene TRBJ2-1; D perhaps matches TRBD2 (6 bases). There are 15 residues in the CDR3. Germline V gene lookup returns CDR1 SGHAT and CDR2 FQNNGV. The V gene lost 5 bases and the J gene lost 3 bases, with 14 bases spanning the gap. In DNA form, the CDR3 reads TGTGCCAGCAGCGTTCTAGCGTCCAACTACAATGAGCAGTTCTTC. This codes for CASSVLASNYNEQFF.

V gene TRBV5-1 combines with J gene TRBJ1-5; 9 bases are a match to TRBD1. This CDR3 region has 15 residues. V gave up 5 bases and J gave up 2 bases; unmatched junction bases: 5. Germline values: CDR1 SGHRS, CDR2 YFSETQ. CDR3 loop: CASRPTGGGNQPQHF. CDR3 in DNA: TGCGCCAGCAGACCTACAGGGGGCGGCAATCAGCCCCAGCATTTT.

This clone has only a few counts. The chain joins TRBV13 to TRBJ1-1, with a possible D match to TRBD1 (6 bases). Germline CDR1 is PRHDT and CDR2 is FYEKMQ (reference sequence). V was clipped by 4 bases and J by 0 bases, with 9 bases between them. This CDR3 contains 14 residues. The CDR3 nucleotides are TGTGCCAGCAGCTCTAGGGGGATGAACACTGAAGCTTTCTTT. Its translation: CASSSRGMNTEAFF.

This chain connects TRBV9 to TRBJ2-3; tentatively, D is TRBD1 (5 bases). Trimming pared 0 bases from V and 5 bases from J, leaving 13 bases between. Germline V gene lookup returns CDR1 SGDLS and CDR2 YYNGEE. CDR3 length: 15 amino acids. The CDR3 DNA follows: TGTGCCAGCAGCGTAGAGCCCCAGGGTGGAGATACGCAGTATTTT. This sequence encodes CASSVEPQGGDTQYF.

The rearrangement links TRBV15 to TRBJ2-1; D possibly corresponds to TRBD2 (7 bases). Trimming shortened V by 0 bases and J by 9 bases, and 15 bases separated the two germline ends. From germline, CDR1 is LNHNV and CDR2 YYDKDF (reference sequence). The CDR3 covers 15 residues. The CDR3 reads CATSRDGGGSGEQFF. CDR3 DNA: TGTGCCACCAGCAGAGATGGGGGCGGGAGCGGTGAGCAGTTCTTC.

The chain carries TRBV6-8 and TRBJ2-5, with 15 positions matching TRBD2. Germline V lookup: CDR1 MNHGY, CDR2 SAAAGT. V dropped 5 bases and J dropped 5; count of bases not matched to a gene: 9. There are 17 residues in the CDR3. The CDR3 coding sequence is TGTGCCAGCAGTACACGGACTAGCGGGAGGGCTAGGGAGACCCAGTACTTC. The encoded protein is CASSTRTSGRARETQYF.

The chain carries TRBV19 and TRBJ2-7, with TRBD1 as a possible D gene (5 bases). Trimming removed 6 bases at V and 2 bases at J, with 14 bases between. This CDR3 comprises 14 residues. Germline-derived CDR1 and CDR2 are LNHDA and SQIVND (reference sequence). CDR3 bases: TGTGCCAGTAGCCCTAGTGGGGCCACCTACGAGCAGTACTTC. Translating gives CASSPSGATYEQYF.

This clone occurred a few times. J is TRBJ2-1 and V is TRBV14; D not certain. The CDR3 is 13 amino acids. Trimming stripped 0 bases from V and 10 bases from J, with 10 bases between. Germline CDR1 reads SGHDN; CDR2 reads FVKESK. The CDR3 region has the DNA TGTGCCAGCAGCCAAGATCTATCATACGAGCAGTTCTTC. As protein: CASSQDLSYEQFF.

The V gene is TRBV2, the J gene TRBJ2-3, with 8 nucleotides matching TRBD2. V was clipped by 2 bases and J by 0 bases; unmatched bases: 10. This CDR3 contains 18 residues. Per germline, CDR1 SNHLY and CDR2 FYNNEI. The CDR3 loop is CASSESTSGSFSTDTQYF. CDR3 nucleotides: TGTGCCAGCAGTGAAAGCACTAGCGGCAGTTTTAGCACAGATACGCAGTATTTT. The variable domain in full, with the rest retrieved from reference TRBV2 and TRBJ2-3, is EPEVTQTPSHQVTQMGQEVILRCVPISNHLYFYWYRQILGQKVEFLVSFYNNEISEKSEIFDDQFSVERPDGSNFTLKIRSTKLEDSAMYFCASSESTSGSFSTDTQYFGPGTRLTVL.

The chain combines TRBV13 with TRBJ2-2, with TRBD1 matching over 7 bases. The CDR3 loop spans 15 amino acids. Germline V gene sequence: CDR1 PRHDT, CDR2 FYEKMQ (reference sequence). V dropped 7 bases and J dropped 4; count of bases not matched to a gene: 9. The CDR3 loop reads CASNSGTDRTGELFF. The DNA for the CDR3 is TGTGCCAGCAACTCCGGGACAGACCGCACCGGGGAGCTGTTTTTT.

The V gene is TRBV27, the J gene TRBJ2-7; possible D gene TRBD1, 6 bases. This CDR3 comprises 14 residues. V lost 7 bases, J lost 1 base, and 14 bases lay in between. Per the germline V gene, CDR1 is MNHEY and CDR2 is SMNVEV (reference sequence). The CDR3 sequence: CASTPRGGSYEQYF. The CDR3 nucleotides read TGTGCCAGCACCCCTAGAGGGGGATCCTACGAGCAGTACTTC.

This chain joins TRBV9 and TRBJ2-1; 8 bases are shared with TRBD2. V shed 3 bases and J 5 bases; nucleotides not matched to a gene: 10. This CDR3 spans 16 amino acids. Germline V gene data show CDR1 as SGDLS and CDR2 as YYNGEE. The CDR3: CASSDHRLANNNEQFF. CDR3 bases: TGTGCCAGCAGCGACCATCGACTAGCGAATAACAATGAGCAGTTCTTC. Combining the CDR3 with reference TRBV9 and TRBJ2-1 gives the whole variable domain DSGVTQTPKHLITATGQRVTLRCSPRSGDLSVYWYQQSLDQGLQFLIQYYNGEERAKGNILERFSAQQFPDLHSELNLSSLELGDSALYFCASSDHRLANNNEQFFGPGTRLTVL.

J is TRBJ1-2 and V is TRBV29-1; D ambiguous. The CDR3 is 11 residues long. Trimming removed 5 bases from V and 0 bases from J, with 4 bases in between. The V gene's germline CDR1 is SQVTM and CDR2 ANQGSEA. CDR3 sequence reads: CSVIANYGYTF. In DNA form, the CDR3 reads TGCAGCGTTATAGCTAACTATGGCTACACCTTC.

The chain couples TRBV19 to TRBJ1-3; D is perhaps TRBD1 (6 bases). Trimming took off 2 bases at V and 2 bases at J, with 7 bases between the two ends. The length of the CDR3 is 14 residues. Germline lookup yields CDR1 LNHDA and CDR2 SQIVND (reference sequence). CDR3 in DNA: TGTGCCAGTAGTATACAGGGGACTGGAAACACCATATATTTT. Its translation: CASSIQGTGNTIYF.

The chain has TRBV12-5 and TRBJ2-1, with D tentatively TRBD2 (5 bases). V shed 0 bases and J shed 5 bases, with 14 bases lying between them. Germline CDR1 is LGHNT and CDR2 is FRNRAP. The length of the CDR3 is 16 residues. The CDR3 protein is CASGLVVARTNNEQFF. The CDR3 region has the DNA TGTGCTAGTGGTTTGGTCGTAGCGCGTACCAACAATGAGCAGTTCTTC. Variable domain in full (rest from reference TRBV12-5 and TRBJ2-1): DARVTQTPRHKVTEMGQEVTMRCQPILGHNTVFWYRQTMMQGLELLAYFRNRAPLDDSGMPKDRFSAEMPDATLATLKIQPSEPRDSAVYFCASGLVVARTNNEQFFGPGTRLTVL.

This chain uses TRBV27 with TRBJ2-3; 10 nucleotides align to TRBD2. V dropped 1 base and J dropped 7; count of bases not matched to a gene: 8. CDR3 length equals 16 residues. The germline V gene has CDR1 MNHEY and CDR2 SMNVEV (reference sequence). The CDR3 nucleotides are TGTGCCAGCAGTTTATTAGCTAGCGGGAGTGGAAATACGCAGTATTTT. It specifies CASSLLASGSGNTQYF.

This clone occurred once. V usage is TRBV30 and J usage is TRBJ1-2; TRBD1 matches at 7 bases. CDR1 is GTSNPN and CDR2 is SVGIG in the germline V gene (reference sequence). Losses at the gene ends were 4 bases for V and 0 bases for J; bases not matched to a gene: 5. The CDR3 sequence is 14 residues long. CDR3 sequence reads: CAWNIQGTNYGYTF. The CDR3 coding sequence is TGTGCCTGGAATATACAGGGGACTAACTATGGCTACACCTTC. The full variable domain, rest sourced from reference TRBV30 and TRBJ1-2, is SQTIHQWPATLVQPVGSPLSLECTVEGTSNPNLYWYRQAAGRGLQLLFYSVGIGQISSEVPQNLSASRPQDRQFILSSKKLLLSDSGFYLCAWNIQGTNYGYTFGSGTRLTVV.

J is TRBJ2-7 and V is TRBV19; the match to TRBD2 covers 9 bases. Germline V lookup: CDR1 LNHDA, CDR2 SQIVND (reference sequence). J gave up 3 bases and V 6 bases, and 9 bases lay outside the gene matches. This CDR3 comprises 15 residues. This CDR3 is CASSDFSGSLYEQYF. CDR3 nucleotides: TGTGCCAGTAGCGACTTTAGCGGGAGTCTCTACGAGCAGTACTTC.

This clone was picked up one time. The rearrangement joins TRBV9 to TRBJ2-2; tentatively, D is TRBD2 (6 bases). Germline V gives CDR1 SGDLS, CDR2 YYNGEE. This CDR3 has 16 amino acids. V was trimmed by 0 bases and J by 0 bases, leaving 9 bases between them. This CDR3 is CASSVVGLPNTGELFF. The CDR3 DNA follows: TGTGCCAGCAGCGTAGTAGGACTACCGAACACCGGGGAGCTGTTTTTT.

This chain connects TRBV21-1 to TRBJ1-5. TRBV21-1 is annotated as a pseudogene. The CDR3 loop spans 15 amino acids. CDR3 sequence (DNA): TGTGCCAGCAGCAAAGAAGGAGGTCACAATCAGCCCCAGCATTTT. Its protein product is CASSKEGGHNQPQHF.

The chain carries TRBV4-1 and TRBJ2-1; D remains unclear. Looked up from germline, CDR1 is MGHRA and CDR2 is YSYEKL. With 4 bases removed from V and 14 bases from J, the gap between germline ends came to 21 bases. CDR3 length: 14 residues. The CDR3 protein is CASSPQDTNLRKFF. The CDR3 nucleotides read TGCGCCAGCAGCCCCCAAGACACAAACCTCAGGAAGTTCTTC.

The J gene is TRBJ1-4, the V gene TRBV7-9; D not resolved. The germline CDR1 and CDR2 sequences are SEHNR and FQNEAQ (reference sequence). This CDR3 region has 14 residues. V lost 1 base and J lost 4, with 7 bases in between. This CDR3 reads CASSLVQVNEKLFF. CDR3 nucleotides: TGTGCCAGCAGCTTAGTGCAGGTTAATGAAAAACTGTTTTTT.